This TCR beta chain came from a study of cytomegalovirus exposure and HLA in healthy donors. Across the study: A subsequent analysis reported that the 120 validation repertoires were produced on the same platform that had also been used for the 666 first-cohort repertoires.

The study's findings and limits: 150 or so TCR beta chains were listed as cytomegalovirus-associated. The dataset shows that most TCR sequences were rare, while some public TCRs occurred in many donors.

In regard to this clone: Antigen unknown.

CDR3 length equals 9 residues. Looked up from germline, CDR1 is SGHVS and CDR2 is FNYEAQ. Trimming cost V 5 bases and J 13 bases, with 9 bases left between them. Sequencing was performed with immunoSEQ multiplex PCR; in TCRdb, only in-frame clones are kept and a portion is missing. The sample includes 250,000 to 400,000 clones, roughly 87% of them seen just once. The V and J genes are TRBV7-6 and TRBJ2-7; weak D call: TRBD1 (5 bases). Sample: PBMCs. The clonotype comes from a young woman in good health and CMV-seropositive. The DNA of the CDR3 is TGTGCCAGCAGCCAACAGGAATACTTC. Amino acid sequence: CASSQQEYF.